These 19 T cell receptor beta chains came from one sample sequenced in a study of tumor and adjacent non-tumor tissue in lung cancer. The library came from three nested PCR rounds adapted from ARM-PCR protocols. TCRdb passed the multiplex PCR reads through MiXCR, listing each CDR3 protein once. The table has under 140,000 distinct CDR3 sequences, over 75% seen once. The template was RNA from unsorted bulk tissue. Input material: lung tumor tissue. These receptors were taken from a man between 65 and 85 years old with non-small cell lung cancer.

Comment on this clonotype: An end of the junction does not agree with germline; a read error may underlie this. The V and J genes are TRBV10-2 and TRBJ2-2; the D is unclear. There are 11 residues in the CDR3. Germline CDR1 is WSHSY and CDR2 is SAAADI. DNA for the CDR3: TGCCCCAGCAGTGACACCTGGGAGCTGTTTTTT. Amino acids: CPSSDTWELFF.

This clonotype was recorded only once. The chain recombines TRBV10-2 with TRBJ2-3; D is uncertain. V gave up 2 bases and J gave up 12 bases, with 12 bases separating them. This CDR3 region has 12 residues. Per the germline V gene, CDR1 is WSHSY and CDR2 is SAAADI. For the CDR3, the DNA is TGCGCCAGCAGTGAGAACACAGATGCACAGTATTTT. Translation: CASSENTDAQYF.

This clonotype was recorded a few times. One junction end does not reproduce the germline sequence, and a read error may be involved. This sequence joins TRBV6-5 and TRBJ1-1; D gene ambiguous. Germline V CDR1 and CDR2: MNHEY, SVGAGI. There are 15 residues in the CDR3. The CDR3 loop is CASRYSFLANAEAFF. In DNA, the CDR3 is TGTGCCAGCAGATACTCGTTTTTGGCGAACGCTGAAGCTTTCTTT.

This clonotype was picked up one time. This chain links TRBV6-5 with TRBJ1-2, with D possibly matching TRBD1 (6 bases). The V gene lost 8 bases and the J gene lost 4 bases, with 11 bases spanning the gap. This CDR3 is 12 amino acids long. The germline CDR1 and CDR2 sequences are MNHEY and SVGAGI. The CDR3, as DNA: TGTGCCAGCTGGGGGCATGGCTATGGCTACACCTTC. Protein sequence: CASWGHGYGYTF.

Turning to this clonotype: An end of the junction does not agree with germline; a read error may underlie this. The CDR3 DNA reads TGCACCAGCAGCTTGGATCGAACCGTCTCACCCCTCCACTTT. This encodes CTSSLDRTVSPLHF. This chain joins TRBV5-1 and TRBJ1-6; no firm D call. CDR3 length equals 14 residues. Germline assignment: CDR1 SGHRS and CDR2 YFSETQ.

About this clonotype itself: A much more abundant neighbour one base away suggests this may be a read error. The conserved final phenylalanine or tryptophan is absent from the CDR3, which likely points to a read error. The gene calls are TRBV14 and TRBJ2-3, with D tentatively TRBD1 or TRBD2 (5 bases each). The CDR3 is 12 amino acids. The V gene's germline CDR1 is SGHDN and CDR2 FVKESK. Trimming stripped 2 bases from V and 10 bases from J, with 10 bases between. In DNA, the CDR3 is TGTGCCAGCAGCCAATCCGGGACCTCGCAGTATTAT. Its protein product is CASSQSGTSQYY.

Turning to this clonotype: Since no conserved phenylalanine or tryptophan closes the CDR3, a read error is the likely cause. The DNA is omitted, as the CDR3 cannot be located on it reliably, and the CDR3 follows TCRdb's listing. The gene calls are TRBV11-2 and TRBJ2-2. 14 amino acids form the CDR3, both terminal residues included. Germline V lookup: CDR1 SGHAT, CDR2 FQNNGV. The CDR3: CASNLEPNTGELFS.

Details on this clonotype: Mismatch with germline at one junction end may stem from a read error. CDR3 sequence: CTVEEYAQGHTNYDYTF. DNA of the CDR3: TGCACCGTTGAAGAGTACGCTCAGGGCCATACTAACTATGACTACACCTTC. This sequence joins TRBV29-1 and TRBJ1-2, with D possibly being TRBD1 (5 bases). The CDR3 is 17 amino acids. Germline values: CDR1 SQVTM, CDR2 ANQGSEA.

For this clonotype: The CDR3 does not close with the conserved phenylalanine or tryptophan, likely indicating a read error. CDR3 loop: CAWNIGVGAFI. Written as DNA, the CDR3 is TGTGCCTGGAATATCGGGGTAGGAGCTTTCATT. The genes are TRBV30 and TRBJ1-1; unclear D gene. The germline V and J ends were trimmed by 4 bases and 10 bases, with 13 bases remaining between them. Looked up from germline, CDR1 is GTSNPN and CDR2 is SVGIG (reference sequence). CDR3 size: 11 residues.

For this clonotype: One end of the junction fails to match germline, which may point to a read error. CDR3 residues: CAICEGVRRSYEQYF. CDR3 in DNA: TGTGCCATCTGTGAGGGAGTCCGAAGGTCCTACGAGCAGTACTTC. The rearrangement uses TRBV10-3 and TRBJ2-7; the D gene is possibly TRBD2 (5 bases). Germline V gene lookup returns CDR1 ENHRY and CDR2 SYGVKD. This CDR3 contains 15 residues.

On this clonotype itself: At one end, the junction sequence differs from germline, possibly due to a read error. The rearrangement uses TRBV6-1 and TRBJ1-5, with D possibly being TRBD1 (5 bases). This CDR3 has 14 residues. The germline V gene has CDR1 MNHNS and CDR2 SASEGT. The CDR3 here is CASSLQDNNQPHHF. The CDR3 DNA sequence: TGTGCCAGCAGTCTACAGGATAACAATCAGCCCCATCATTTT.

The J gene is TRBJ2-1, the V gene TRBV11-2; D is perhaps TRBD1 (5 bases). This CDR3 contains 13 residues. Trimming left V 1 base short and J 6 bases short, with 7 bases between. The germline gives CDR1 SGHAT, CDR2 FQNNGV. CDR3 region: CASSLAGINEQFF. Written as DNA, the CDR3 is TGTGCCAGCAGCTTAGCAGGGATCAATGAGCAGTTCTTC.

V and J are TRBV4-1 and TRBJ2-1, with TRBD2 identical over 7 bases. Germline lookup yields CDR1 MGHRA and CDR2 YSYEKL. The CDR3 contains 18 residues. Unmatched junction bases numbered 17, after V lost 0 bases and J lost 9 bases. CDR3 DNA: TGCGCCAGCAGCCAAGATTCGGGTTTTGAGCGGGGTTCTGGTGAGCAGTTCTTC. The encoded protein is CASSQDSGFERGSGEQFF.

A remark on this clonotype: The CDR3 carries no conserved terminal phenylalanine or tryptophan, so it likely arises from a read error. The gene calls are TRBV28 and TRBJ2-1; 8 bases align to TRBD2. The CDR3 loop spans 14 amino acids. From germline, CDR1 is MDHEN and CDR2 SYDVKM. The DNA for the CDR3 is TGTACCAGTGATAGTAGCGGGATTGACAATGAGCAGTTCCTC. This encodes CTSDSSGIDNEQFL.

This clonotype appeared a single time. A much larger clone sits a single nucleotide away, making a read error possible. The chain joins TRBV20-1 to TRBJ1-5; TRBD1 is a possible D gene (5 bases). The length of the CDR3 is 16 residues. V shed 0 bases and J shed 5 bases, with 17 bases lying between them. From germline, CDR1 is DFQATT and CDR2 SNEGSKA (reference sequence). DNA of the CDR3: TGCAGTGCTAGAGATCTAGGGGATGATCGCTATCAGCCCCAGCATTTT. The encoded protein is CSARDLGDDRYQPQHF.

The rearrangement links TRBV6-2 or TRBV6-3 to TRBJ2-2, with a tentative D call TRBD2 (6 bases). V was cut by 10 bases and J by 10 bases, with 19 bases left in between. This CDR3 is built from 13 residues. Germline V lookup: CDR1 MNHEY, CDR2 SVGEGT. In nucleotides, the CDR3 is TGTGCCAACAAAGTTTGGACTACGGAGGAGCTGTTTTTT. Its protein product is CANKVWTTEELFF.

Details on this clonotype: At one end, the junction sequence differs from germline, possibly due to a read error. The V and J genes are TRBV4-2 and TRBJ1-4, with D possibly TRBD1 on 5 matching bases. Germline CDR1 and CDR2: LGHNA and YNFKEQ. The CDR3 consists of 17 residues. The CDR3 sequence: CASRQVPLGVANEELIF. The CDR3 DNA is TGTGCCAGCCGCCAAGTACCGTTGGGGGTAGCTAATGAAGAACTGATTTTT.

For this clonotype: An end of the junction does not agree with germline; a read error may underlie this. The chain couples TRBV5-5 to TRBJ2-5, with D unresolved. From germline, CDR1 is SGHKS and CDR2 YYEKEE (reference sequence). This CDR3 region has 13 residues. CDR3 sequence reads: CTSSLASPETQYF. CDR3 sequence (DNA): TGTACCAGCAGCTTGGCCAGTCCGGAGACCCAGTATTTC.

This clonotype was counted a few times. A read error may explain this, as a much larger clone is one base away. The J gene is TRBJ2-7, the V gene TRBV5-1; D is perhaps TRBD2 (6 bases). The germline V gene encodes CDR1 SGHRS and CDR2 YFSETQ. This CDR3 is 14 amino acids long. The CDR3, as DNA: TGCGCCAGCAGCCCAGGAGGGATCTACTACGGGCAGTACTTC. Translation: CASSPGGIYYGQYF.